The sequence of this T cell receptor beta chain was determined in a study of technical replicates of blood from a few donors. Method: immunoSEQ multiplex PCR; TCRdb's copy keeps in-frame clones and lacks some. The table has around 70,000 clones, approximately 95% seen once; the top ten hold 0.25% to 0.3%. Germline-derived CDR1 and CDR2 are MNHEY and SMNVEV (reference sequence). V lost 0 bases and J lost 4, with 14 bases in between. This CDR3 comprises 16 residues. The chain couples TRBV27 to TRBJ2-3; D gene uncertain. The receptor comes from a human donor in good health. Sequenced sample: T cells isolated from PBMCs. The CDR3 region is CASSLSVPVPPDTQYF. The CDR3 coding sequence is TGTGCCAGCAGTTTATCGGTCCCGGTCCCTCCAGATACGCAGTATTTT.